The sequence of this T cell receptor (beta chain) was determined in a study of CD8+ T cells in alopecia areata (dated 2018 in TCRdb). Background for the entire study: The treated patients took part in an open-label pilot trial in which moderate-to-severe alopecia areata was treated with oral tofacitinib at 5 to 10 mg twice daily. The SALT score, which quantifies the percentage of affected scalp surface area, was used to measure disease severity in treated patients. TCRbeta CDR3 regions were amplified by immunoSEQ multiplex PCR with 35 Vbeta forward and 13 Jbeta reverse primers. On the human side, TCRbeta sequencing was run on scalp tissue and on sorted CD4+ and CD8+ peripheral blood T cells from healthy controls and from alopecia areata patients with either patchy or totalis/universalis disease. Patients stayed on tofacitinib for 6 to 18 months and then had 6 months of follow-up off drug so that delayed response and recurrence could be assessed. To study T cell clonal expansion in alopecia areata, the researchers applied high-throughput TCRbeta sequencing to both the C3H/HeJ mouse model and human patients. Biopsies were taken from tofacitinib-treated patients at baseline and again at 4 and 24 weeks into treatment, and several of those patients also had a later scalp biopsy. The RNA source kit depended on sample type: the PAXgene miRNA kit for fixed scalp, the miRNeasy kit for PBMCs, and the RNeasy kit for mouse skin. Scalp clonality was compared among normal scalp (n=4), patchy alopecia areata scalp (n=8), and alopecia totalis/universalis scalp (n=8).

With respect to this clone: Its antigen target is currently unknown. One base away there is no much larger clone; base qualities are not given.

Paper-wide results and their limitations: TCR sequences shared between patients were less clear than in mice, possibly partly because of HLA diversity in the patient population. With tofacitinib, both scalp clonality and the number of expanded CD8+ clones among the top 100 scalp clones went down significantly. Many expanded lesional clones persisted in scalp and blood during tofacitinib treatment, which may partly explain relapse after stopping treatment. Compared with normal scalp, lesional scalp, particularly in alopecia totalis/universalis, had higher clonality and more expanded CD8+ clones, which suggests antigenic drive. Unlike mouse skin, which is dominated by gammadelta T cells, normal human skin has resident alphabeta T cells that are also sequenced, and this complicates analysis of the scalp TCR repertoire. Because the treated cohort was small and had just a single nonresponder, larger studies are needed to establish links between baseline CD8+ expansion and response.

The time point label, as the study defines it: roughly 24 weeks on oral tofacitinib. The treatment or condition label, read with the paper, signifies: oral pan-JAK inhibitor, 5-10 mg twice daily. Lesional scalp punch biopsies and peripheral blood were collected from alopecia areata patients. PBMCs were isolated by density centrifugation and stained for CD3, CD4 and CD8, after which CD4+ and CD8+ T cells were sorted on a FACSAria. The germline V gene specifies SQVTM as CDR1 and ANQGSEA as CDR2. The junction shows trimming of 5 bases on V and 6 bases on J, and the gene matches do not reach 6 bases of it. The CDR3 has 13 amino acids, counting the end cysteine and phenylalanine. Of all the DNA, just the CDR3 is kept, 39 bases in frame from base 1. Preparation of the library involved the immunoSEQ multiplex PCR assay. RNA was extracted from all samples and reverse transcribed into cDNA, which served as template for TCR sequencing. First-strand cDNA was synthesized with SuperScript III using a 2:1 mix of oligo-dT and random hexamers. A synthetic immune receptor repertoire was used to assess amplification bias, and residual bias was removed computationally. The authors processed their data as follows. Raw reads were preprocessed to remove errors, and CDR3 was defined by IMGT conventions from the conserved cysteine to phenylalanine. Clonality was computed by normalizing Shannon entropy by log2 of the number of productive unique TCRs and subtracting the result from 1. Scalp TCRbeta sequences were cross-referenced with sorted blood CD4 and CD8 repertoires so that the CD4 or CD8 identity of scalp clones could be inferred. TCRdb obtained this table from immuneACCESS and retained in-frame rearrangements with V and J assigned. These tables miss some clones; where compared with another copy, unresolved V genes account for less than half of the shortfall, and the remainder is unexplained. V and J calls plus clone size are reproduced from that table; the DNA served to infer D and trimming. For this sample there are around 100,000 clones; roughly three fifths appear just once. The top ten clonotypes cover 3% to 4% of the sample.

The sequence links TRBV29-1 to TRBJ1-2; 10 bases in the junction line up with TRBD1. This sample comprised CD4+ T cells sorted from blood, obtained at week 24, from a patient treated with tofacitinib. The source is a human donor with alopecia areata. CDR3 region: CSVRKDRGDGYTF. Read as DNA, the sequence is TGCAGCGTTCGGAAGGACAGGGGGGATGGCTACACCTTC.